This T cell receptor (beta chain) emerged from a study of T cells in Graves' hyperthyroidism and ophthalmopathy. The TCR beta CDR3 regions underwent amplification using RNA transcripts as the source. TCR CDR3 regions were first amplified by RT-PCR with HTBI primers. TCRdb re-analysed the multiplex PCR reads in MiXCR, keeping a single row per CDR3 protein. The sample carries more than 50,000 distinct CDR3 sequences, roughly 58% recorded once. This clonotype has a single count. Its antigen is undetermined. Trimming cost V 6 bases and J 5 bases, with 17 bases left between them. The germline V gene has CDR1 WNHNN and CDR2 SYGVQD (reference sequence). The CDR3 runs to 15 residues. General study results and limits: Prediction of ophthalmopathy progression came a median about 6 months pre-onset.

The chain is built from TRBV10-1 and TRBJ2-4, with a weak D call TRBD1 (5 bases). Material for sequencing was blood. The source of this sequence is a woman aged 60-75 years with Graves' ophthalmopathy. CDR3 coding DNA: TGCGCCAGCAGCCCGACACGCAGGGCCCAAAACATTCAGTACTTC. This encodes CASSPTRRAQNIQYF.